This TCR beta chain emerged from a study of metastatic and nonmetastatic thyroid tumors. Treatment of any kind had been given to no patient before thyroid surgery. This clone came up many times. In the original analysis: Clinicopathological groups of papillary thyroid cancer showed CDR3 differences that were used to build a distant-metastasis classifier. MiXCR re-clonotyped the PCR reads for TCRdb. TCRdb, not the original authors, processed these V and J calls. This sample has around 34,000 clones; 16% occur once, and the top ten carry almost 3.5%. V was trimmed by 4 bases and J by 3 bases, leaving 22 bases between them. The CDR3 consists of 17 residues. Germline values: CDR1 SGHAT, CDR2 FQNNGV.

This chain connects TRBV11-2 to TRBJ2-7; weak D call: TRBD1 (6 bases). Sequenced input: blood. The receptor was isolated from a female donor with papillary thyroid cancer or a benign thyroid nodule (not recorded which). Some clones in this sample may be carry-over from other donors' samples. The CDR3 coding sequence is TGTGCCAGCAGCTCGATACAGGGCCACCGCGAGTTCTACGAGCAGTACTTC. Translated: CASSSIQGHREFYEQYF.